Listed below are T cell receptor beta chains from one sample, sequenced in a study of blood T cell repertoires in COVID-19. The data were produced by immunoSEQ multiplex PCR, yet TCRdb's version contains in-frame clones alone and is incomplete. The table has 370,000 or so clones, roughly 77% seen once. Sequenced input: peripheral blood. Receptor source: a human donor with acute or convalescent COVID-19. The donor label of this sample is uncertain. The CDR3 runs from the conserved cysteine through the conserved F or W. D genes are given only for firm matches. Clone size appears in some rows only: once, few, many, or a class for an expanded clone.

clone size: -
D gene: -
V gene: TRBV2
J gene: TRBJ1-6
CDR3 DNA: TGTGCCAGCAGCGAGATCAGGGGTAATTCACCCCTCCACTTT
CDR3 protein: CASSEIRGNSPLHF

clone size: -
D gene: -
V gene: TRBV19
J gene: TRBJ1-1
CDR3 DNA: TGTGCCAGTAGTATATCACATCGCCTTGAGAACACTGAAGCTTTCTTT
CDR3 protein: CASSISHRLENTEAFF

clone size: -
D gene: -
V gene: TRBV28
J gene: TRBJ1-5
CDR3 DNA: TGTGCCAGCACCACCCCGAGAGGGATTCAGCCCCAGCATTTT
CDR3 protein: CASTTPRGIQPQHF

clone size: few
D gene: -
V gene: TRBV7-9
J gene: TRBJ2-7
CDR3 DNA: TGTGCCAGCAGTAAAGAGGGAGGCCCCTACGAGCAGTACTTC
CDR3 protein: CASSKEGGPYEQYF

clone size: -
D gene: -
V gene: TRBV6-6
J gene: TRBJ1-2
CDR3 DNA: TGTGCCAGCAGTTACACCACGCAGGTATCGGGATATGGCTACACCTTC
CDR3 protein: CASSYTTQVSGYGYTF

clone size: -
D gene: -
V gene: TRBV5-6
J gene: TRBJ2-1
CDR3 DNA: TGTGCCAGCAGGAGAGCGCGCAGTGAGCAGTTCTTC
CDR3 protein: CASRRARSEQFF

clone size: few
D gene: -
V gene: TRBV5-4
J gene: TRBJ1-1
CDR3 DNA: TGTGCCAGCAGCTCAAGCCAGACAGGCCTGAACACTGAAGCTTTCTTT
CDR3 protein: CASSSSQTGLNTEAFF

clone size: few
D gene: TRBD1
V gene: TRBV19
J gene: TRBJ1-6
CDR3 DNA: TGTGCCAGCGCCCGGACGGGACAGGGGAATTCACCCCTCCACTTT
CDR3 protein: CASARTGQGNSPLHF

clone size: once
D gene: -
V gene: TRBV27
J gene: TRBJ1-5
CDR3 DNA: TGTGCCAGCAGTTTATCTAGGGGCCATCAGCCCCAGCATTTT
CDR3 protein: CASSLSRGHQPQHF

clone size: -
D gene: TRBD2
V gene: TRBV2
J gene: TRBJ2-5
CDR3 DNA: TGTGCCAGCAGCGCACCGGGACTAGCGGACAGAAGGGAGACCCAGTACTTC
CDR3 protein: CASSAPGLADRRETQYF

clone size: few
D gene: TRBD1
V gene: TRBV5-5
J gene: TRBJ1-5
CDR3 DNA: TGTGCCAGCAGCCGGGGGACAGGCCTCGGGCCCCAGCATTTT
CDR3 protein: CASSRGTGLGPQHF

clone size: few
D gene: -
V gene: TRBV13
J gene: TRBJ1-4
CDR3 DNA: TGTGCCAGCAGCTTTCGCTCTCCAGGGGCAACTAATGAAAAACTGTTTTTT
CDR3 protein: CASSFRSPGATNEKLFF

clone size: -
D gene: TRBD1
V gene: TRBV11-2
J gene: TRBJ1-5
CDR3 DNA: TGTGCCAGCAGCGGGGACAGGGGCCTAAATCAGCCCCAGCATTTT
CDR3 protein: CASSGDRGLNQPQHF

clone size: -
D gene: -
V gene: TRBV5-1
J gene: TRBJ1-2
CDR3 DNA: TGCGCCAGCAGCTTGGGTTCGGTCATCTATGGCTACACCTTC
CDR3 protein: CASSLGSVIYGYTF

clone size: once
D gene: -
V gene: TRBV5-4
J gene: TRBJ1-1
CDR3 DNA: TGTGCCAGCAGTTTGGACAGAATGAACACTGAAGCTTTCTTT
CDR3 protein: CASSLDRMNTEAFF

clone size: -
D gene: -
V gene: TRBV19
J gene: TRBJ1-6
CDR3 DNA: TGTGCCAGCGGGCGATCCAGGGCGAATTCACCCCTCCACTTT
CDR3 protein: CASGRSRANSPLHF

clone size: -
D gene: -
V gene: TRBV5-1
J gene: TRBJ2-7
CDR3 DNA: TGCGCCAGCAGCTTGGTAGGGGTTCCCTCCTACGAGCAGTACTTC
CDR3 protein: CASSLVGVPSYEQYF

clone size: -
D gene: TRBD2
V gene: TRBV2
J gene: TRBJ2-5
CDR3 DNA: TGTGCCAGCAGTGAACTCCGGGGGGGTCGGGAGACCCAGTACTTC
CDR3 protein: CASSELRGGRETQYF

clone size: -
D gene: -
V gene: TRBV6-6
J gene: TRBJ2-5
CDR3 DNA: TGTGCCAGCAGTTATATGGAGACCCAGTACTTC
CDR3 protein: CASSYMETQYF

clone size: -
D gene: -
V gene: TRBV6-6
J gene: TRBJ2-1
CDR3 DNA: TGTGCCAGCAGTTACTTCGGGACCTACAATGAGCAGTTCTTC
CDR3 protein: CASSYFGTYNEQFF

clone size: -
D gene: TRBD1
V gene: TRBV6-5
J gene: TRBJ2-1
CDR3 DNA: TGTGCCAGCAGTTACGTGTACAGGGGGCGTGGGAATGAGCAGTTCTTC
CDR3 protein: CASSYVYRGRGNEQFF

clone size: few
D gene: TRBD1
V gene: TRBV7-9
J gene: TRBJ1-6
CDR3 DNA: TGTGCCAGCAGCAGCCCGACAGGGGTTTATTCACCCCTCCACTTT
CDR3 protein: CASSSPTGVYSPLHF

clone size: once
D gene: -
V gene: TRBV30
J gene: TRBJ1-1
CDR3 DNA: TGTGCCTGGAGGACTAAATACTCGCGAGTGAACACTGAAGCTTTCTTT
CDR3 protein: CAWRTKYSRVNTEAFF

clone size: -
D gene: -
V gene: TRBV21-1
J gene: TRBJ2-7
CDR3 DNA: TGTGCCAGCAGCAACCGGGACAGGGGTTCCTACGAGCAGTACTTC
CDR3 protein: CASSNRDRGSYEQYF

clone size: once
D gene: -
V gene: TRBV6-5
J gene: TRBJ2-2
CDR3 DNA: TGTGCCAGCATCAGGCAGAACACCGGGGAGCTGTTTTTT
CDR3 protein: CASIRQNTGELFF

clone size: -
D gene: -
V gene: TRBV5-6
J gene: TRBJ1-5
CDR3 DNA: TGTGCCAGCAGCTTGCGGTGGGGGCCGGATCAGCCCCAGCATTTT
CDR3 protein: CASSLRWGPDQPQHF

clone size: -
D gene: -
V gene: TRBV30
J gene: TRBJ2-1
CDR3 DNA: TGTGCCTGGAGTGGCAGCAATGAGCAGTTCTTC
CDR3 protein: CAWSGSNEQFF

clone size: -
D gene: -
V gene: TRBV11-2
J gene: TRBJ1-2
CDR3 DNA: TGTGCCAGCAGCTTAGGAGCAGAGCGTGGATGGGGCTACACCTTC
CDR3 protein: CASSLGAERGWGYTF

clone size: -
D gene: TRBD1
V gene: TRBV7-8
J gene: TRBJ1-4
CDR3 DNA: TGTGCCAGCAGCGCGACAGGGAATAGTGAAAAACTGTTTTTT
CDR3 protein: CASSATGNSEKLFF

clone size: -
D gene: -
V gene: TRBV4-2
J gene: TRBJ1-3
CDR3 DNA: TGTGCCAGCAGCCAAGATCTTACGGGAGGAAACACCATATATTTT
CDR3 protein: CASSQDLTGGNTIYF

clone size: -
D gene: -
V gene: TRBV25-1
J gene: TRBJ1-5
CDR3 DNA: TGTGCCAGCAGCGGGGTAAATAGCAATCAGCCCCAGCATTTT
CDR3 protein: CASSGVNSNQPQHF

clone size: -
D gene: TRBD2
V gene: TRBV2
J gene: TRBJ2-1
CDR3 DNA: TGTGCCAGCAGTGAATTGGCGGGAGGCTACAATGAGCAGTTCTTC
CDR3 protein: CASSELAGGYNEQFF

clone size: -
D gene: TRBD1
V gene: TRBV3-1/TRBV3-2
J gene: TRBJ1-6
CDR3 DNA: TGTGCCAGCAGCCAGAGGGACAGGAATTCACCCCTCCACTTT
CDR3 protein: CASSQRDRNSPLHF

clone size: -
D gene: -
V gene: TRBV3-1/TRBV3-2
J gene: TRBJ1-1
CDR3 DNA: TGTGCCAGCAGCCCCTTAAGAGGAGGAACTGAAGCTTTCTTT
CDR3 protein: CASSPLRGGTEAFF

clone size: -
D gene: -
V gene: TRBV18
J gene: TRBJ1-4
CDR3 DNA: TGTGCCAGCTCACCAATACAGGGCGCTTTAGAAAAACTGTTTTTT
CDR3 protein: CASSPIQGALEKLFF

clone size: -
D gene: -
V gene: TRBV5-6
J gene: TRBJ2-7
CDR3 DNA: TGTGCCAGCAGCTTGGCGGGAAGACGCGAGCAGTACTTC
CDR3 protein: CASSLAGRREQYF

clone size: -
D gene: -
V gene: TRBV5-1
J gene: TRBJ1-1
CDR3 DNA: TGCGCCAGCAGCTTGTTACAGGGTATGAACACTGAAGCTTTCTTT
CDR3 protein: CASSLLQGMNTEAFF

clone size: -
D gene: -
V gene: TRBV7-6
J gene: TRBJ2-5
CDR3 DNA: TGTGCCAGCAGCTTAGCGGTGGACGGGTGGGGGGGCATTCAGGAGACCCAGTACTTC
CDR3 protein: CASSLAVDGWGGIQETQYF

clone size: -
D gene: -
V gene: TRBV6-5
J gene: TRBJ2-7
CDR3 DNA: TGTGCCAGCAGTTACTCGTCGGGACACGGTTTGGACGAGCAGTACTTC
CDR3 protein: CASSYSSGHGLDEQYF

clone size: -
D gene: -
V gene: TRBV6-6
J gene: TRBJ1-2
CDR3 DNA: TGTGCCAGCAGTTACAAGCTCCAGGGCGGTGGCTACACCTTC
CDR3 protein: CASSYKLQGGGYTF

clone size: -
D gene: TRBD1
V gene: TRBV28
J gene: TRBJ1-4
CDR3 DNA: TGTGCCAGCAGTACGGGACAGGCCGGTGGGGAAAAACTGTTTTTT
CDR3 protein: CASSTGQAGGEKLFF

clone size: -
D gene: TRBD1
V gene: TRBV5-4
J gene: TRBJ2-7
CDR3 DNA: TGTGCCAGCACGACACAGGGGTTCGACGAGCAGTACTTC
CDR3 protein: CASTTQGFDEQYF

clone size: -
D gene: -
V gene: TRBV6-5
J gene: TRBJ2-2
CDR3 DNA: TGTGCCAGCAGTTACACCTCTAGCGTGAACACCGGGGAGCTGTTTTTT
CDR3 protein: CASSYTSSVNTGELFF

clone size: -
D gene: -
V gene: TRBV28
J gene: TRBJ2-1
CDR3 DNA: TGTGCCAGCAGTTTATCCTCCGGTGGTTACAATGAGCAGTTCTTC
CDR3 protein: CASSLSSGGYNEQFF

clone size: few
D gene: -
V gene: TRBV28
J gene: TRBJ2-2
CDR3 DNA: TGTGCCAGCAGTCTTAACACCGGGGAGCTGTTTTTT
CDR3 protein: CASSLNTGELFF

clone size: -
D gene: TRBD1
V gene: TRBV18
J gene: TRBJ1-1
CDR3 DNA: TGTGCCAGCTCGCCCCCGGGACAGGCTTACACTGAAGCTTTCTTT
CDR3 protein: CASSPPGQAYTEAFF

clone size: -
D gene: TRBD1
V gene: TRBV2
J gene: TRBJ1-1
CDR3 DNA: TGTGCCAGCAGGCCTGGACAGGGGTGGACTGAAGCTTTCTTT
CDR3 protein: CASRPGQGWTEAFF

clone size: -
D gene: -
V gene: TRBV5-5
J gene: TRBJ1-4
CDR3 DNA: TGTGCCAGCAGCTGGTCGGGGGTAACTAATGAAAAACTGTTTTTT
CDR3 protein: CASSWSGVTNEKLFF